The sequence of this T cell receptor (beta chain) was determined in a study of T cell changes during pregnancy in multiple sclerosis. This CDR3 spans 13 amino acids. CDR1 is SEHNR and CDR2 is FQNEAQ in the germline V gene (reference sequence). With 3 bases removed from V and 5 bases from J, the gap between germline ends came to 8 bases. Produced via immunoSEQ multiplex PCR; TCRdb's table is partial and in-frame only. The sample records fewer than 45,000 clones, around 92% being singletons. The rearrangement joins TRBV7-9 to TRBJ2-1; D is possibly TRBD2 (6 bases). This receptor was identified in a female donor with multiple sclerosis, enrolled in a pregnancy study. The starting material was CD8+ T cells from peripheral blood mononuclear cells, obtained in the third trimester of pregnancy. The chain's CDR3 is CASSFVADNEQFF. The CDR3, as DNA: TGTGCCAGCAGCTTTGTAGCGGACAATGAGCAGTTCTTC.